This entry lists 26 T cell receptor beta chains sequenced from one sample in a study of cytomegalovirus exposure and HLA in healthy donors. 13 Jbeta primers and 60 Vbeta primers were used for the PCR. This table comes from immunoSEQ multiplex PCR, and its TCRdb copy is limited to in-frame clones, with some not included. This table holds fewer than 200,000 clones, around 79% found once. The sequenced sample consisted of PBMCs. The receptors stem from a female donor in good health and CMV-seronegative.

This clone was seen once. The J gene is TRBJ1-5, the V gene TRBV19; D not certain. Trimming stripped 7 bases from V and 3 bases from J, with 10 bases between. The CDR3 is 13 residues long. Germline V CDR1 and CDR2: LNHDA, SQIVND (reference sequence). Here the CDR3 reads CASNTDYNQPQHF. The CDR3, as DNA: TGTGCCAGTAACACAGATTACAATCAGCCCCAGCATTTT.

The chain recombines TRBV19 with TRBJ1-5; D remains unclear. Germline-derived CDR1 and CDR2 are LNHDA and SQIVND (reference sequence). This CDR3 contains 15 residues. The V end was cut by 6 bases, the J end by 4 bases, with 16 bases between. The CDR3, as DNA: TGTGCCAGTAGCCAGGTTGCAGTCCTAAATCAGCCCCAGCATTTT. Amino acid sequence: CASSQVAVLNQPQHF.

This clone was counted a few times. V and J are TRBV28 and TRBJ2-7; 7 nucleotides agree with TRBD2. Germline V gene sequence: CDR1 MDHEN, CDR2 SYDVKM. V lost 7 bases, J lost 3 bases, and 9 bases stayed unmatched. CDR3 size: 14 residues. CDR3 protein: CASMNMGRGYEQYF. In DNA, the CDR3 is TGTGCCAGCATGAATATGGGGAGGGGCTACGAGCAGTACTTC.

The rearrangement joins TRBV5-6 to TRBJ2-3; 7 bases agree with TRBD2. Germline lookup yields CDR1 SGHDT and CDR2 YYEEEE. This CDR3 spans 15 amino acids. Trimming at V came to 3 bases and at J to 3 bases, leaving 7 bases not matched to a gene. CDR3 sequence reads: CASSSSPGGTDTQYF. Written as DNA, the CDR3 is TGTGCCAGCAGCTCTTCTCCGGGAGGAACAGATACGCAGTATTTT.

This chain joins TRBV30 and TRBJ2-7; 8 bases fit TRBD1. CDR3 length: 15 amino acids. Germline V CDR1 and CDR2: GTSNPN, SVGIG (reference sequence). Germline trimming cut 3 bases from V and 2 bases from J; bases unmatched to any gene: 9. The CDR3, as DNA: TGTGCCTGGAGGCATTCCCGGACAGGGACCTACGAGCAGTACTTC. This gives the protein CAWRHSRTGTYEQYF. Together with reference TRBV30 and TRBJ2-7, the CDR3 gives the full variable domain: SQTIHQWPATLVQPVGSPLSLECTVEGTSNPNLYWYRQAAGRGLQLLFYSVGIGQISSEVPQNLSASRPQDRQFILSSKKLLLSDSGFYLCAWRHSRTGTYEQYFGPGTRLTVT.

V usage is TRBV4-1 and J usage is TRBJ2-3, with TRBD2 matching 10 bases. V lost 0 bases to trimming and J lost 5 bases; unmatched junction nucleotides: 8. Germline CDR1 MGHRA, CDR2 YSYEKL. This CDR3 spans 17 amino acids. The CDR3, as DNA: TGCGCCAGCAGCCAAGATGTGAGAGCGGGAGGGGGAGATACGCAGTATTTT. Translating gives CASSQDVRAGGGDTQYF.

This chain links TRBV6-5 with TRBJ1-1, with D maybe TRBD1 (5 bases). This CDR3 spans 12 amino acids. Germline V CDR1 and CDR2: MNHEY, SVGAGI. V lost 4 bases and J 11 bases, leaving 14 bases between the germline ends. The CDR3 nucleotides read TGTGCCAGCAGTTCGGCAGGGCTGCGGGCTTTCTTT. Protein product: CASSSAGLRAFF.

The rearrangement joins TRBV4-3 to TRBJ2-1; a possible D gene is TRBD1 (6 bases). This CDR3 is built from 15 residues. Germline V gene lookup returns CDR1 LGHNA and CDR2 YSLEER. V was pared by 0 bases and J by 8 bases, with 14 bases between. The CDR3 nucleotides are TGCGCCAGCAGCCAAGAAATCACAGGGTCTCATGAGCAGTTCTTC. The encoded protein is CASSQEITGSHEQFF.

The chain carries TRBV9 and TRBJ2-5; D uncertain. This CDR3 has 13 residues. Germline V gives CDR1 SGDLS, CDR2 YYNGEE. V was trimmed by 4 bases and J by 2 bases, leaving 9 bases between them. As DNA, the CDR3 is TGTGCCAGCAGCCCCCGACAACAAGAGACCCAGTACTTC. Protein: CASSPRQQETQYF.

V is TRBV19 and J is TRBJ1-2, with 7 bases matching TRBD1. CDR1 is LNHDA and CDR2 is SQIVND in the germline V gene (reference sequence). Trimming removed 5 bases from V and 10 bases from J; junction bases left unmatched: 10. This CDR3 comprises 13 residues. CDR3 in DNA: TGTGCCAGTAGTCTCCGGGACAGTTCATACTACACCTTC. This gives the protein CASSLRDSSYYTF.

This clone has a handful of counts. The chain has TRBV18 and TRBJ1-5; 8 bases map to TRBD1. The CDR3 spans 16 residues. Per germline, CDR1 KGHSH and CDR2 LQKENI. V dropped 5 bases and J dropped 4; count of bases not matched to a gene: 10. CDR3 nucleotide sequence: TGTGCCAGCTCAAATGACAGGGGCAACCCTAATCAGCCCCAGCATTTT. This gives the protein CASSNDRGNPNQPQHF. Drawing the rest from reference TRBV18 and TRBJ1-5, the complete variable domain is NAGVMQNPRHLVRRRGQEARLRCSPMKGHSHVYWYRQLPEEGLKFMVYLQKENIIDESGMPKERFSAEFPKEGPSILRIQQVVRGDSAAYFCASSNDRGNPNQPQHFGDGTRLSIL.

The genes are TRBV9 and TRBJ2-3; the D is unclear. V was shortened by 0 bases and J by 6 bases, with 14 bases between the two germline ends. The germline V gene encodes CDR1 SGDLS and CDR2 YYNGEE. The CDR3 sequence is 15 residues long. The CDR3 DNA reads TGTGCCAGCAGCGTAGAGTATAGCCATGGGGATACGCAGTATTTT. Translating it yields CASSVEYSHGDTQYF. Complete variable domain (other parts from reference TRBV9 and TRBJ2-3): DSGVTQTPKHLITATGQRVTLRCSPRSGDLSVYWYQQSLDQGLQFLIQYYNGEERAKGNILERFSAQQFPDLHSELNLSSLELGDSALYFCASSVEYSHGDTQYFGPGTRLTVL.

The V gene is TRBV5-1, the J gene TRBJ1-1, with a possible D match to TRBD1 (5 bases). The ends were cut back, 1 base at V and 2 bases at J, with 12 bases in the middle. The CDR3 contains 15 residues. Germline-derived CDR1 and CDR2 are SGHRS and YFSETQ. The CDR3 nucleotides read TGCGCCAGCAGCTTGATAGGTGGACACAACACTGAAGCTTTCTTT. Residues: CASSLIGGHNTEAFF.

The chain carries TRBV4-1 and TRBJ1-5; 7 nucleotides agree with TRBD1. V gave up 3 bases and J gave up 4 bases; unmatched junction bases: 6. This CDR3 spans 15 amino acids. Germline CDR1 is MGHRA and CDR2 is YSYEKL. The CDR3 bases are TGCGCCAGCAGCCAGTACGAACAGGGGAATCAGCCCCAGCATTTT. It is translated as CASSQYEQGNQPQHF.

The rearrangement uses TRBV28 and TRBJ2-1, with TRBD2 matching 9 bases. CDR3 length: 15 residues. Looked up from germline, CDR1 is MDHEN and CDR2 is SYDVKM. With 7 bases clipped from V and 10 bases from J, the junction kept 14 bases outside the gene matches. This chain's CDR3 is CASNPGASGISEQFF. DNA of the CDR3: TGTGCCAGCAACCCAGGAGCTAGCGGGATCTCCGAGCAGTTCTTC. Variable domain in full (rest from reference TRBV28 and TRBJ2-1): DVKVTQSSRYLVKRTGEKVFLECVQDMDHENMFWYRQDPGLGLRLIYFSYDVKMKEKGDIPEGYSVSREKKERFSLILESASTNQTSMYLCASNPGASGISEQFFGPGTRLTVL.

This clone was seen a handful of times. The chain recombines TRBV5-1 with TRBJ1-2, with D uncertain. V was trimmed by 6 bases and J by 1 base, leaving 13 bases between them. This CDR3 has 14 residues. From germline, CDR1 is SGHRS and CDR2 YFSETQ. CDR3 in amino acids: CASTPRPGNYGYTF. Written as DNA, the CDR3 is TGCGCCAGCACCCCCCGTCCCGGTAACTATGGCTACACCTTC.

The V call is TRBV28, the J call TRBJ1-1; TRBD1 might be the D (6 bases). Looked up from germline, CDR1 is MDHEN and CDR2 is SYDVKM. Trimming took off 0 bases at V and 1 base at J, with 12 bases between the two ends. The CDR3 is 16 amino acids. Here the CDR3 DNA reads TGTGCCAGCAGTTTATGGTCAGGGGAGGGGAACACTGAAGCTTTCTTT. Its translation: CASSLWSGEGNTEAFF.

J is TRBJ2-2 and V is TRBV7-3; D possibly corresponds to TRBD2 (6 bases). Germline V gene sequence: CDR1 SGHTA, CDR2 FQGTGA. This CDR3 has 13 residues. V shed 5 bases and J shed 5 bases, with 9 bases lying between them. The CDR3 nucleotides read TGTGCCAGCAGCGACGGGAGAACCGGGGAGCTGTTTTTT. It encodes CASSDGRTGELFF.

The chain combines TRBV6-5 with TRBJ1-2; D gene ambiguous. V gave up 6 bases and J gave up 2 bases, with 4 bases separating them. The CDR3 has 11 amino acids. Per germline, CDR1 MNHEY and CDR2 SVGAGI. CDR3 loop: CASSSNYGYTF. The CDR3 DNA is TGTGCCAGCAGCTCCAACTATGGCTACACCTTC.

This sequence joins TRBV6-5 and TRBJ1-5; weak D call: TRBD1 (5 bases). The germline V gene has CDR1 MNHEY and CDR2 SVGAGI. CDR3 length: 15 residues. With 2 bases removed from V and 2 bases from J, the gap between germline ends came to 10 bases. CDR3 amino acids: CASSYGADGNQPQHF. For the CDR3, the DNA is TGTGCCAGCAGTTACGGGGCGGATGGCAATCAGCCCCAGCATTTT.

This clone occurred a few times. This chain's CDR3 is CASSSGLAGGSYNEQFF. DNA of the CDR3: TGTGCCAGCAGCTCGGGACTAGCGGGGGGTTCCTACAATGAGCAGTTCTTC. The chain is built from TRBV7-9 and TRBJ2-1; TRBD2 matches at 15 bases. Germline V lookup: CDR1 SEHNR, CDR2 FQNEAQ (reference sequence). V shed 4 bases and J 1 base; nucleotides not matched to a gene: 2. The CDR3 loop spans 17 amino acids. The whole variable domain, remainder taken from reference TRBV7-9 and TRBJ2-1, is DTGVSQNPRHKITKRGQNVTFRCDPISEHNRLYWYRQTLGQGPEFLTYFQNEAQLEKSRLLSDRFSAERPKGSFSTLEIQRTEQGDSAMYLCASSSGLAGGSYNEQFFGPGTRLTVL.

For the CDR3, the DNA is TGTGCCAGCAGCTTATACCCCGGCCTGACAGGGGTCGGCACTGAAGCTTTCTTT. Encoded protein: CASSLYPGLTGVGTEAFF. The chain recombines TRBV7-8 with TRBJ1-1, with TRBD1 identical over 8 bases. Per the germline V gene, CDR1 is SGHVS and CDR2 is FQNEAQ. This CDR3 is built from 18 residues. V lost 2 bases, J lost 4 bases, and 15 bases stayed unmatched.

This chain joins TRBV6-5 and TRBJ1-1, with D maybe TRBD1 (6 bases). V was shortened by 4 bases and J by 5 bases, with 20 bases between the two germline ends. The CDR3 has 16 residues. The germline gives CDR1 MNHEY, CDR2 SVGAGI. CDR3 sequence reads: CASSSRSGGRGTEAFF. The CDR3, as DNA: TGTGCCAGCAGTTCCCGTTCGGGGGGGCGGGGAACTGAAGCTTTCTTT.

This chain uses TRBV5-4 with TRBJ2-3; 13 bases are shared with TRBD2. The CDR3 spans 16 residues. With V trimmed by 1 base and J by 5 bases, 4 bases remained unmatched. Germline lookup yields CDR1 SGHNT and CDR2 YYREEE (reference sequence). This CDR3 is CASSLTSGGAGDTQYF. CDR3 nucleotides: TGTGCCAGCAGCTTGACTAGCGGGGGGGCAGGAGATACGCAGTATTTT. Using reference TRBV5-4 and TRBJ2-3 for the parts outside the CDR3, the full variable domain is ETGVTQSPTHLIKTRGQQVTLRCSSQSGHNTVSWYQQALGQGPQFIFQYYREEENGRGNFPPRFSGLQFPNYSSELNVNALELDDSALYLCASSLTSGGAGDTQYFGPGTRLTVL.

The V call is TRBV5-8, the J call TRBJ2-5; tentative D call: TRBD1 (6 bases). Germline V lookup: CDR1 SGHTS, CDR2 YDEGEE. V lost 1 base to trimming and J lost 4 bases, with 17 bases between them. This CDR3 is 16 amino acids long. This chain's CDR3 is CASSLLSDRRRETQYF. The CDR3 DNA reads TGTGCCAGCAGCTTGCTTTCGGACAGAAGGCGAGAGACCCAGTACTTC.

The table lists this clone with a count of one. This chain links TRBV18 with TRBJ1-4; 9 positions match TRBD1. CDR1 and CDR2 (germline): KGHSH, LQKENI. This CDR3 region has 16 residues. The V gene end was trimmed by 3 bases and the J gene end by 6 bases; junction bases not matched to a gene: 8. CDR3: CASSPFPGQGDEKLFF. DNA of the CDR3: TGTGCCAGCTCACCCTTCCCGGGACAGGGAGATGAAAAACTGTTTTTT.